This T cell receptor (beta chain) was documented in a study of T cells after yellow fever vaccination. Overall study findings and caveats: Although most clonotypes did not, a small share appeared in both CD4 and CD8 compartments. In post-booster samples, most primary-vaccination clones reappeared (approximately 95% CD4, 88% CD8).

As for this clonotype: Its target is unknown.

The CDR3 has 13 residues. Germline CDR1 is WSHSY and CDR2 is SAAADI. The V end was cut by 6 bases, the J end by 4 bases, with 12 bases between. TCRdb independently ran MiXCR on the 5' RACE reads; one entry per CDR3 protein. The table includes roughly 350,000 distinct CDR3 sequences, over 4% detected once. The receptor was derived from a man aged 18 to 30 who received the YFV17D yellow fever vaccine. The chain employs TRBV10-2 and TRBJ1-1, with D possibly matching TRBD1 (6 bases). Sample: PBMCs, taken 5 days after the yellow fever booster vaccination. The CDR3 nucleotides are TGCGCCAGCAGAACAGGGAGGGTCACTGAAGCTTTCTTT. Protein: CASRTGRVTEAFF.